The entry below gives a single T cell receptor (beta chain) sequence along with its context. The CDR3 is made up of 16 amino acids. V dropped 7 bases and J dropped 2; count of bases not matched to a gene: 10. CDR1 and CDR2 (germline): GTSNPN, SVGIG (reference sequence). This specimen comes from a study of blood T cell repertoires in COVID-19. The data were produced by immunoSEQ multiplex PCR, yet TCRdb's version contains in-frame clones alone and is incomplete. The sample lists some 150,000 clones, roughly 80% occurring once. The clonotype originates from a human donor with acute or convalescent COVID-19. The donor label of this sample is uncertain. The V and J genes are TRBV30 and TRBJ2-3; 12 positions match TRBD2. The sequenced material came from peripheral blood. DNA of the CDR3: TGTGCCTCGACCCTCGGACTAGCGGGGAACACAGATACGCAGTATTTT. Protein: CASTLGLAGNTDTQYF. The full variable domain, completed using reference TRBV30 and TRBJ2-3, is SQTIHQWPATLVQPVGSPLSLECTVEGTSNPNLYWYRQAAGRGLQLLFYSVGIGQISSEVPQNLSASRPQDRQFILSSKKLLLSDSGFYLCASTLGLAGNTDTQYFGPGTRLTVL.